The table lists the clone carrying this T cell receptor beta chain with many counts. The V gene's germline CDR1 is KGHSH and CDR2 LQKENI. The CDR3 contains 13 residues. V lost 0 bases, J lost 5 bases, and 6 bases lay in between. The record originates from a study of T-cell reconstitution after alpha-beta-depleted transplantation in children. Unique molecular identifiers were incorporated when the TCRbeta library was constructed. TCRdb recomputed calls from the PCR reads with MiXCR, one row per CDR3 protein. The data hold fewer than 550,000 distinct CDR3 sequences, with about an eighth observed a single time.

Here the sequenced sample was PBMCs, mostly from graft donor cells, taken 180 days after TCRalphabeta/CD19-depleted stem cell transplant. The sequence came from a female patient aged 2-15 years who had a stem cell transplant for aplastic anemia, so the T cells may come from the graft donor. The chain recombines TRBV18 with TRBJ2-3; D perhaps matches TRBD2 (6 bases). The CDR3 bases are TGTGCCAGCTCACCACCGACTAGAGATACGCAGTATTTT. The encoded protein is CASSPPTRDTQYF. Using reference TRBV18 and TRBJ2-3 for the parts outside the CDR3, the full variable domain is NAGVMQNPRHLVRRRGQEARLRCSPMKGHSHVYWYRQLPEEGLKFMVYLQKENIIDESGMPKERFSAEFPKEGPSILRIQQVVRGDSAAYFCASSPPTRDTQYFGPGTRLTVL.